Below, 32 T cell receptor beta chains from the same sample are listed, as sequenced in a study of blood T cell repertoires in COVID-19. Generated by immunoSEQ multiplex PCR, the TCRdb table keeps only in-frame clones and is missing some. The table has around 200,000 clones, about 85% seen once. Input material: PBMCs or T cells enriched from blood (not recorded which). The receptors originated from a woman in her 30s who had recovered from COVID-19.

The chain carries TRBV10-3 and TRBJ2-1; D not certain. The germline V gene has CDR1 ENHRY and CDR2 SYGVKD. The CDR3 sequence is 12 residues long. Trimming shortened V by 4 bases and J by 5 bases, and 6 bases separated the two germline ends. CDR3: CAISGSDNEQFF. In nucleotides, the CDR3 is TGTGCCATCAGTGGCTCAGACAATGAGCAGTTCTTC.

The sample holds one count of this clone. V is TRBV7-3 and J is TRBJ2-3; TRBD2 matches at 12 bases. The CDR3 consists of 14 residues. Unmatched junction bases numbered 2, after V lost 5 bases and J lost 5 bases. From germline, CDR1 is SGHTA and CDR2 FQGTGA. The CDR3 spells CASSATSGGDTQYF. The CDR3 DNA reads as TGTGCCAGCAGCGCGACTAGCGGGGGAGATACGCAGTATTTT.

V and J are TRBV19 and TRBJ1-1, with 7 bases identical to TRBD1. The trim removed 7 bases at V and 3 bases at J, leaving 5 bases unmatched. There are 13 residues in the CDR3. Germline-derived CDR1 and CDR2 are LNHDA and SQIVND (reference sequence). CDR3: CASKGAIYTEAFF. CDR3 in DNA: TGTGCCAGTAAGGGGGCCATCTACACTGAAGCTTTCTTT.

This chain uses TRBV29-1 with TRBJ2-7; 9 bases are a match to TRBD2. The germline V gene has CDR1 SQVTM and CDR2 ANQGSEA. V was pared by 4 bases and J by 1 base, with 5 bases of the junction left unmatched. CDR3 size: 14 residues. The CDR3 sequence is CSVGVAGGSYEQYF. The CDR3 nucleotides are TGCAGCGTTGGGGTCGCGGGGGGGTCCTACGAGCAGTACTTC.

The V call is TRBV3-1 (or the pseudogene TRBV3-2), the J call TRBJ2-7; D gene unclear. CDR1 and CDR2 (germline): LGHDT, YNNKEL (reference sequence). The CDR3 consists of 16 residues. Trimming cost V 4 bases and J 0 bases, with 16 bases left between them. The CDR3 here is CASSPSLYPGSYEQYF. The DNA of the CDR3 is TGTGCCAGCAGCCCCTCTCTTTATCCGGGCTCCTACGAGCAGTACTTC.

On this clone: This specimen includes other DNA sequences encoding the same CDR3. The chain recombines TRBV18 with TRBJ1-5, with TRBD1 as a possible D gene (5 bases). V gave up 3 bases and J gave up 1 base, with 10 bases separating them. CDR1 KGHSH and CDR2 LQKENI come from the germline V gene. CDR3 length: 15 amino acids. The CDR3 protein is CASSPAGGSNQPQHF. CDR3 nucleotides: TGTGCCAGCTCACCTGCGGGGGGGAGCAATCAGCCCCAGCATTTT.

The genes are TRBV6-5 and TRBJ1-1; possible D gene TRBD1, 5 bases. This CDR3 contains 15 residues. Germline V CDR1 and CDR2: MNHEY, SVGAGI. Trimming removed 4 bases at V and 1 base at J, with 13 bases between. CDR3 sequence: CASSFDRGGNTEAFF. The DNA of the CDR3 is TGTGCCAGCAGTTTCGATCGGGGGGGGAACACTGAAGCTTTCTTT.

V and J are TRBV7-3 and TRBJ1-1, with 7 bases that match TRBD1. The junction had 5 bases not matched to a gene; V was cut back by 1 base and J by 3 bases. CDR1 is SGHTA and CDR2 is FQGTGA in the germline V gene. The CDR3 consists of 15 residues. In DNA, the CDR3 is TGTGCCAGCAGCTTAAACGGCAGGGGGGACACTGAAGCTTTCTTT. It translates to CASSLNGRGDTEAFF.

The rearrangement joins TRBV7-2 to TRBJ2-5, with TRBD2 matching over 7 bases. CDR1 is SGHTA and CDR2 is FQGNSA in the germline V gene. Germline trimming cut 1 base from V and 4 bases from J; bases unmatched to any gene: 6. CDR3 length equals 15 residues. CDR3 sequence (DNA): TGTGCCAGCAGCTTAGAGGCGGGGGAGGGAGAGACCCAGTACTTC. Residues: CASSLEAGEGETQYF.

This chain uses TRBV27 with TRBJ1-6; D gene ambiguous. V was clipped by 2 bases and J by 0 bases, with 11 bases between them. The length of the CDR3 is 17 residues. The V gene's germline CDR1 is MNHEY and CDR2 SMNVEV (reference sequence). CDR3 region: CASSLLVYSSYNSPLHF. CDR3 sequence (DNA): TGTGCCAGCAGTTTACTGGTTTACAGCTCCTATAATTCACCCCTCCACTTT.

This clone was observed a single time. This chain uses TRBV6-5 with TRBJ1-1; TRBD1 matches 8 bases. V gave up 2 bases and J gave up 6 bases; unmatched junction bases: 2. Germline V gene data show CDR1 as MNHEY and CDR2 as SVGAGI. The CDR3 is 13 amino acids. CDR3 nucleotides: TGTGCCAGCAGTTACGCGGACAGGGCTGAAGCTTTCTTT. Amino acid sequence: CASSYADRAEAFF.

Only one count was recorded for this clone. CDR3 in DNA: TGTGCCACAGGACAGTATCCCTACGAGCAGTACTTC. This translates into CATGQYPYEQYF. J is TRBJ2-7 and V is TRBV25-1; D perhaps matches TRBD1 (6 bases). The V and J ends lost 10 bases and 2 bases respectively, with 12 bases between them. The germline CDR1 and CDR2 sequences are MGHDK and SYGVNS. This CDR3 has 12 amino acids.

This clone was counted many times. The J gene is TRBJ1-1, the V gene TRBV19; no firm D call. From germline, CDR1 is LNHDA and CDR2 SQIVND (reference sequence). The CDR3 covers 14 residues. Trimming removed 6 bases from V and 1 base from J, with 12 bases in between. CDR3 in amino acids: CASRFSGGNTEAFF. In DNA form, the CDR3 reads TGTGCCAGTAGATTCTCCGGTGGGAACACTGAAGCTTTCTTT.

CDR3 in DNA: TGTGCCATCAGTTTTTCCGGGACACAGGGGACCCAGTACTTC. It specifies CAISFSGTQGTQYF. The J gene is TRBJ2-5, the V gene TRBV10-3; weak D call: TRBD1 (6 bases). CDR3 length equals 14 residues. Deletions cut 5 bases from V and 7 bases from J, with 17 bases between. Germline CDR1 reads ENHRY; CDR2 reads SYGVKD.

V and J are TRBV9 and TRBJ1-2; 9 nucleotides align to TRBD1. Germline CDR1 SGDLS, CDR2 YYNGEE. V shed 0 bases, J shed 4 bases, and the junction held 4 bases outside the gene matches. This CDR3 has 15 residues. DNA for the CDR3: TGTGCCAGCAGCGTAGATTGGGACAGGGTCTATGGCTACACCTTC. Its translation: CASSVDWDRVYGYTF.

V gene TRBV12-3 or TRBV12-4 combines with J gene TRBJ1-1; 9 nucleotides align to TRBD1. This CDR3 has 13 residues. After removal of 6 bases from V and 5 bases from J, the junction contained 4 bases not matched to a gene. The CDR3 DNA is TGTGCCAGCAGGGGACAGGGCGGGACTGAAGCTTTCTTT. It specifies CASRGQGGTEAFF.

This chain links TRBV29-1 with TRBJ1-2; D not certain. The CDR3 length is 13 residues. In germline, CDR1 is SQVTM, CDR2 ANQGSEA. V was cut by 1 base and J by 0 bases, with 6 bases left in between. The CDR3 here is CSVEGAPNYGYTF. CDR3 DNA sequence: TGCAGCGTTGAAGGGGCCCCTAACTATGGCTACACCTTC. The full variable domain, completed using reference TRBV29-1 and TRBJ1-2, is SAVISQKPSRDICQRGTSLTIQCQVDSQVTMMFWYRQQPGQSLTLIATANQGSEATYESGFVIDKFPISRPNLTFSTLTVSNMSPEDSSIYLCSVEGAPNYGYTFGSGTRLTVV.

The V gene is TRBV7-8, the J gene TRBJ1-6; 9 nucleotides agree with TRBD1. Germline V gives CDR1 SGHVS, CDR2 FQNEAQ. The ends lost 1 base at V and 10 bases at J; junction bases unmatched: 5. The CDR3 totals 15 residues. The CDR3 region has the DNA TGTGCCAGCAGCTTAGGCGGGACAGGGCACTCACCCCTCCACTTT. Protein product: CASSLGGTGHSPLHF.

This sequence joins TRBV19 and TRBJ2-1, with D tentatively TRBD1 (6 bases). The CDR3 runs to 13 residues. The V and J ends lost 7 bases and 6 bases respectively, with 13 bases between them. CDR1 and CDR2 from the germline V gene are LNHDA and SQIVND (reference sequence). In DNA, the CDR3 is TGTGCCAGTATGGCAGGGGCCATCAATGAGCAGTTCTTC. Residues: CASMAGAINEQFF.

The chain uses TRBV6-4 and TRBJ2-1; 10 nucleotides agree with TRBD2. The CDR3 has 17 amino acids. V was pared by 0 bases and J by 4 bases, with 6 bases of the junction left unmatched. The germline V gene encodes CDR1 MRHNA and CDR2 SNTAGT. CDR3 loop: CASSDSSRAGGYNEQFF. DNA for the CDR3: TGTGCCAGCAGTGACTCGAGTCGAGCGGGGGGGTACAATGAGCAGTTCTTC.

The chain combines TRBV5-1 with TRBJ2-5; D perhaps matches TRBD2 (6 bases). CDR3 length: 14 residues. Germline V gene lookup returns CDR1 SGHRS and CDR2 YFSETQ. The ends were cut back, 3 bases at V and 2 bases at J, with 11 bases in the middle. The CDR3 loop reads CASSSLGGQETQYF. The CDR3 region has the DNA TGCGCCAGCAGCTCCTTGGGGGGTCAAGAGACCCAGTACTTC.

J is TRBJ1-2 and V is TRBV10-3; D might be TRBD1 (6 bases). Trimming took off 7 bases at V and 2 bases at J, with 14 bases between the two ends. CDR1 is ENHRY and CDR2 is SYGVKD in the germline V gene. The CDR3 is made up of 14 amino acids. CDR3 sequence (DNA): TGTGCCATCACCCCGGGACATATCAACTATGGCTACACCTTC. Translated, it gives CAITPGHINYGYTF.

The rearrangement uses TRBV18 and TRBJ2-1, with 8 bases that match TRBD2. V dropped 2 bases and J dropped 4; count of bases not matched to a gene: 10. Germline V lookup: CDR1 KGHSH, CDR2 LQKENI. CDR3 length equals 17 residues. The chain's CDR3 is CASSPVHGGAQYNEQFF. For the CDR3, the DNA is TGTGCCAGCTCACCAGTTCACGGGGGGGCCCAGTACAATGAGCAGTTCTTC.

This chain connects TRBV6-2 or TRBV6-3 to TRBJ1-2; TRBD1 agrees at 7 bases. The CDR3 has 12 amino acids. Germline values: CDR1 MNHEY, CDR2 SVGEGT. With V trimmed by 5 bases and J by 8 bases, 5 bases remained unmatched. This CDR3 reads CASSGTALGYTF. CDR3 nucleotides: TGTGCCAGCAGTGGGACAGCCTTAGGCTACACCTTC.

The chain employs TRBV5-6 and TRBJ2-1; possibly TRBD1 for D (5 bases). CDR3 size: 13 residues. The germline CDR1 and CDR2 sequences are SGHDT and YYEEEE. The V gene lost 0 bases and the J gene lost 8 bases, with 9 bases spanning the gap. CDR3 loop: CASSLGRADEQFF. The DNA of the CDR3 is TGTGCCAGCAGCTTGGGCAGGGCCGATGAGCAGTTCTTC.

The chain links TRBV3-1 (or the pseudogene TRBV3-2) to TRBJ2-3; 10 bases fit TRBD2. Per the germline V gene, CDR1 is LGHDT and CDR2 is YNNKEL (reference sequence). This CDR3 contains 20 residues. V was pared by 0 bases and J by 3 bases, with 15 bases of the junction left unmatched. The CDR3 sequence: CASSQEGLAGEKVRTDTQYF. The CDR3 DNA is TGTGCCAGCAGCCAAGAGGGGCTAGCGGGGGAGAAGGTTCGGACAGATACGCAGTATTTT.

The gene calls are TRBV11-3 and TRBJ2-7; TRBD2 matches at 7 bases. This CDR3 spans 15 amino acids. V gave up 0 bases and J gave up 2 bases; unmatched junction bases: 4. Germline CDR1 is SGHNT and CDR2 is YENEEA. Written as DNA, the CDR3 is TGTGCCAGCAGCTTAGAGTGGGGGACTACCTACGAGCAGTACTTC. This encodes CASSLEWGTTYEQYF.

The CDR3 loop is CASSYRTGSSYNSPLHF. The CDR3 coding sequence is TGTGCCAGCAGCTACAGGACAGGGAGCTCCTATAATTCACCCCTCCACTTT. J is TRBJ1-6 and V is TRBV7-9; TRBD1 aligns across 8 bases. The CDR3 spans 17 residues. Germline assignment: CDR1 SEHNR and CDR2 FQNEAQ (reference sequence). Trimming cost V 4 bases and J 0 bases; bases outside gene matches: 5.

V usage is TRBV4-1 and J usage is TRBJ2-5; TRBD2 matches at 7 bases. The CDR3 extends over 14 amino acids. V gave up 1 base and J gave up 4 bases; unmatched junction bases: 3. The V gene's germline CDR1 is MGHRA and CDR2 YSYEKL. The CDR3 spells CASSQGSSGETQYF. For the CDR3, the DNA is TGCGCCAGCAGCCAAGGGTCTAGCGGAGAGACCCAGTACTTC.

The chain combines TRBV10-3 with TRBJ1-2; 7 nucleotides align to TRBD1. This CDR3 is built from 17 residues. The germline V gene encodes CDR1 ENHRY and CDR2 SYGVKD. The V and J ends lost 3 bases and 0 bases, in that order; junction bases with no gene match: 10. The CDR3 nucleotides are TGTGCCATCAGTGACTCGATGGACAGGCCCTCTAACTATGGCTACACCTTC. Protein sequence: CAISDSMDRPSNYGYTF.

The gene calls are TRBV20-1 and TRBJ1-4, with 8 bases identical to TRBD1. In germline, CDR1 is DFQATT, CDR2 SNEGSKA (reference sequence). Losses at the gene ends were 6 bases for V and 16 bases for J; bases not matched to a gene: 7. The CDR3 loop spans 10 amino acids. The CDR3 here is CSANGDRGFF. The CDR3 nucleotides are TGCAGTGCCAACGGCGACAGGGGGTTTTTT.

This clone has just a few counts. The chain carries TRBV29-1 and TRBJ1-1; D gene uncertain. The V end lost 3 bases, the J end lost 1 base, and 9 bases lay between the germline ends. The CDR3 is 13 amino acids. Germline V gene sequence: CDR1 SQVTM, CDR2 ANQGSEA. The CDR3 reads CSVDKLGNTEAFF. The CDR3 DNA reads TGCAGCGTTGATAAGCTCGGGAACACTGAAGCTTTCTTT.